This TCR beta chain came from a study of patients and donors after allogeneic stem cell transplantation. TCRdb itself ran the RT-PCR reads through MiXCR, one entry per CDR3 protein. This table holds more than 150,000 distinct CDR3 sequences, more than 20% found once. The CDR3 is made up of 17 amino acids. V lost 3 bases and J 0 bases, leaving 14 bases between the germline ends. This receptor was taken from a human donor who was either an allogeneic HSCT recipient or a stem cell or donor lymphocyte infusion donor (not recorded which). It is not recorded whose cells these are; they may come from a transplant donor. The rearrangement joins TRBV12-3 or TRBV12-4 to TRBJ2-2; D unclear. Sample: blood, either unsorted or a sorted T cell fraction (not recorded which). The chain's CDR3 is CASSFFLSGPNTGELFF. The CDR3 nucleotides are TGTGCCAGCAGTTTTTTCCTCAGTGGACCGAACACCGGGGAGCTGTTTTTT.